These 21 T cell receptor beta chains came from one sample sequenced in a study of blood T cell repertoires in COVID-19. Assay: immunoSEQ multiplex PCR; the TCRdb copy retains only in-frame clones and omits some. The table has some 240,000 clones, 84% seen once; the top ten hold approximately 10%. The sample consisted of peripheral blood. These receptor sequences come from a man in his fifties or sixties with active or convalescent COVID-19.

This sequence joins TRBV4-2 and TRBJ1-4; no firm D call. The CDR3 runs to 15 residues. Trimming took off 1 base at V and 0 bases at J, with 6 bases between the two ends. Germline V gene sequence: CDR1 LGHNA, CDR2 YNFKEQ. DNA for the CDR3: TGTGCCAGCAGCCAAGCGGCGGCAACTAATGAAAAACTGTTTTTT. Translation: CASSQAAATNEKLFF.

The CDR3 region has the DNA TGTGCCAGCAGTCCTAGTTGGGCGGGAAATAGCAATCAGCCCCAGCATTTT. This sequence encodes CASSPSWAGNSNQPQHF. The chain couples TRBV27 to TRBJ1-5; D uncertain. Germline V lookup: CDR1 MNHEY, CDR2 SMNVEV (reference sequence). This CDR3 is 17 amino acids long. Trimming left V 5 bases short and J 0 bases short, with 17 bases between.

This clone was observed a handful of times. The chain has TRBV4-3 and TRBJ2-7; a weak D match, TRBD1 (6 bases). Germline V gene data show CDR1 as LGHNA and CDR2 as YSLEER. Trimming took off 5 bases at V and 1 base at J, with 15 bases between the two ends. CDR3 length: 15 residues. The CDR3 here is CASSWKQGKSYEQYF. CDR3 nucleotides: TGCGCCAGCAGCTGGAAACAGGGAAAGTCCTACGAGCAGTACTTC.

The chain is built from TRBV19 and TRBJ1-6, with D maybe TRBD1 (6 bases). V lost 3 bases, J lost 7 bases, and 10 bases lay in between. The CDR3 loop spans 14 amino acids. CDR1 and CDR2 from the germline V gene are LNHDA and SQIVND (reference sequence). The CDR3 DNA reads TGTGCCAGTAGTATCGGGCAGGGGAATTCACCCCTCCACTTT. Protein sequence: CASSIGQGNSPLHF.

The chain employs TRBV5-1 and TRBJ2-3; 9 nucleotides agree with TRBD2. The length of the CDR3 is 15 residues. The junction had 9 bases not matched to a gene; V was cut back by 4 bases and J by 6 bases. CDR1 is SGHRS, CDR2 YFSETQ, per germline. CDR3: CASSIAGDAGDTQYF. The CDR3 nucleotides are TGCGCCAGCAGCATAGCGGGAGATGCAGGGGATACGCAGTATTTT.

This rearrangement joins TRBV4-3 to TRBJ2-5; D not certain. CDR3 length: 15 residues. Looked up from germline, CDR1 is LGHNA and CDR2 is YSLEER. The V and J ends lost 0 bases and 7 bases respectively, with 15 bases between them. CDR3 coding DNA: TGCGCCAGCAGCCAAGATACGCTAGGTCTAGGGACCCAGTACTTC. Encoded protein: CASSQDTLGLGTQYF.

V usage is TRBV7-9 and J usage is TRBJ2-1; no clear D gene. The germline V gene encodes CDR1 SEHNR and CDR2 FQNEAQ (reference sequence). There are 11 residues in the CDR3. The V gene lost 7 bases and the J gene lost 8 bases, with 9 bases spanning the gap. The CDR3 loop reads CASTPGYEQFF. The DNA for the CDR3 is TGTGCCAGCACCCCCGGTTATGAGCAGTTCTTC.

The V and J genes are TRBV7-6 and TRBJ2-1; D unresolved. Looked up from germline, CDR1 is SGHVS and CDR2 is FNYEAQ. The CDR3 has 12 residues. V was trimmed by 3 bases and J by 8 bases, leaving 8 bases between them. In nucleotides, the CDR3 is TGTGCCAGCAGCTTTCAGGTCGATGAGCAGTTCTTC. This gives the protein CASSFQVDEQFF.

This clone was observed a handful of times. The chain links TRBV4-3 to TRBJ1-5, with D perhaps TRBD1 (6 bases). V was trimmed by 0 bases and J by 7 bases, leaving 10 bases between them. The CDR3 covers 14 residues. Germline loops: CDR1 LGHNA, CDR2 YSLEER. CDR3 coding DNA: TGCGCCAGCAGCCAAGATCAGGGGATCCAGCCCCAGCATTTT. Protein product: CASSQDQGIQPQHF.

For the CDR3, the DNA is TGTGCCAGCAGCCCACGGGGGTATGGCTACACCTTC. Protein product: CASSPRGYGYTF. The genes are TRBV6-5 and TRBJ1-2, with D maybe TRBD1 (5 bases). This CDR3 contains 12 residues. The germline gives CDR1 MNHEY, CDR2 SVGAGI. V was pared by 6 bases and J by 5 bases, with 10 bases between.

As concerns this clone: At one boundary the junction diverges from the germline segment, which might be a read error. The CDR3 reads CASSISPLHF. For the CDR3, the DNA is TGTGCCAGCAGTATATCACCCCTCCACTTT. The J gene is TRBJ1-6, the V gene TRBV27; D is unclear. CDR3 size: 10 residues. The germline V gene has CDR1 MNHEY and CDR2 SMNVEV (reference sequence).

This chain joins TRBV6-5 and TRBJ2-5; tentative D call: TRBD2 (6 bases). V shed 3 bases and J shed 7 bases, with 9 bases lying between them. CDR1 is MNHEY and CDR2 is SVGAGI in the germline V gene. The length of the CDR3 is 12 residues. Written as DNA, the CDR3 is TGTGCCAGCAGTTATTCGGGAGTGACCCAGTACTTC. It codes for CASSYSGVTQYF.

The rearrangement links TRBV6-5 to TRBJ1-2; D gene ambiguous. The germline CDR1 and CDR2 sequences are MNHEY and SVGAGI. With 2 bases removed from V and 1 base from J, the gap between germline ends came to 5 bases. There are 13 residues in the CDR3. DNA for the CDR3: TGTGCCAGCAGTTACGGGCATAACTATGGCTACACCTTC. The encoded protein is CASSYGHNYGYTF.

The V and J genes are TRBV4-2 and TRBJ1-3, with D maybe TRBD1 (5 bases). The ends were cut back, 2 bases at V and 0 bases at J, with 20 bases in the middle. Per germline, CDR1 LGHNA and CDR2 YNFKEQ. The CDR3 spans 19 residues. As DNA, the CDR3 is TGTGCCAGCAGCCAACGCGGCGGGGGAGGGAGGGCCTCTGGAAACACCATATATTTT. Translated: CASSQRGGGGRASGNTIYF.

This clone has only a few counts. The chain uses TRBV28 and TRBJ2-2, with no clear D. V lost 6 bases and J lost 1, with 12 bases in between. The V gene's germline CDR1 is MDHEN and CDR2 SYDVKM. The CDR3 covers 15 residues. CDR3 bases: TGTGCCAGCAGACCTACAGATATGAACACCGGGGAGCTGTTTTTT. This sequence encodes CASRPTDMNTGELFF.

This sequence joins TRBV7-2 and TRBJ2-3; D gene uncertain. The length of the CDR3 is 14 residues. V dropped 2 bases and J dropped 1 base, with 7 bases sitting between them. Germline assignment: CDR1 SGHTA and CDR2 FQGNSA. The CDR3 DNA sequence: TGTGCCAGCAGCTTAACCTCGGGCACAGATACGCAGTATTTT. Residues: CASSLTSGTDTQYF.

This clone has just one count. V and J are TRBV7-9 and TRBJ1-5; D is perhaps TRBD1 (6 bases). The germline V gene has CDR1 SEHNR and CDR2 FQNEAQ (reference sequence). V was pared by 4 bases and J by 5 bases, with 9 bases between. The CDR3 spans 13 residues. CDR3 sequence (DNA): TGTGCCAGCAGCTCACAGGGTTATCAGCCCCAGCATTTT. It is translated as CASSSQGYQPQHF.

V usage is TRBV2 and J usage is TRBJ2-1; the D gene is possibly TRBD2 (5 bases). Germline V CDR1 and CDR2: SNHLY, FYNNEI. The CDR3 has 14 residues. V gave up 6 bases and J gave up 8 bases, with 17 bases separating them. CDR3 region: CASRVRASSHEQFF. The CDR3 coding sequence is TGTGCCAGCAGGGTACGTGCTAGCAGCCATGAGCAGTTCTTC.

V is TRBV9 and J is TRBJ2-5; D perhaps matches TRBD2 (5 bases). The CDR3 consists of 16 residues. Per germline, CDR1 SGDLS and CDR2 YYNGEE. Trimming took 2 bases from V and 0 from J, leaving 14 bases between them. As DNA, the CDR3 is TGTGCCAGCAGCGTGTCAGCGGAGGAGTACCAAGAGACCCAGTACTTC. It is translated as CASSVSAEEYQETQYF.

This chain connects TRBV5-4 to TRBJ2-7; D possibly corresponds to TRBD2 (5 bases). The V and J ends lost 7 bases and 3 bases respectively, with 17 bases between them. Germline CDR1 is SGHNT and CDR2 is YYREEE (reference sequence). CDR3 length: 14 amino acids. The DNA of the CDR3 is TGTGCCAGCTCCGAAACTAGTAAAGGCTACGAGCAGTACTTC. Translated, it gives CASSETSKGYEQYF. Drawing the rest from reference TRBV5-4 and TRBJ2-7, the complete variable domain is ETGVTQSPTHLIKTRGQQVTLRCSSQSGHNTVSWYQQALGQGPQFIFQYYREEENGRGNFPPRFSGLQFPNYSSELNVNALELDDSALYLCASSETSKGYEQYFGPGTRLTVT.

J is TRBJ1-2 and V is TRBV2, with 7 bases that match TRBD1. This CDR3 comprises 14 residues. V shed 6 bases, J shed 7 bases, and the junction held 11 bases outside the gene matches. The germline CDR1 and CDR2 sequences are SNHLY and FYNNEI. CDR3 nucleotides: TGTGCCAGCAGCCTGACAGGGAGGTCGGGTGGCTACACCTTC. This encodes CASSLTGRSGGYTF.